One TCR beta chain is described in this entry. Its specificity is not known. Total RNA, at approximately 3,500 ng, went into every TCR library. Two nested PCRs, approximately 17 and 9 cycles, amplified TCRalpha and TCRbeta cDNA. With the 5' RACE reads reprocessed, TCRdb shows one record per CDR3 protein and no DNA. Recorded for this sample: some 150,000 distinct CDR3 sequences. This CDR3 comprises 16 residues. The germline gives CDR1 SGHVT, CDR2 SQSDAQ. This sample is part of a study of monozygotic twins with inflammatory bowel disease. Whole-study results and caveats: IBD patients carried less diverse TCRbeta repertoires (inverse Simpson) than healthy co-twins. Varying immunosuppressive regimens may have increased patient repertoire variability.

The V call is TRBV7-4, the J call TRBJ1-5. The specimen sequenced was blood. The receptor was isolated from a human donor with ulcerative colitis or Crohn's disease, or a healthy co-twin of an affected twin (not recorded which). The CDR3 region is CASSSGHWRPRQPQHF. The variable domain in full, completed from reference TRBV7-4 and TRBJ1-5, reads GAGVSQSPRYKVAKRGRDVALRCDSISGHVTLYWYRQTLGQGSEVLTYSQSDAQRDKSGRPSGRFSAERPERSVSTLKIQRTEQGDSAVYLCASSSGHWRPRQPQHFGDGTRLSIL.